Following are 27 T cell receptor beta chains from one sample sequenced in a study of CD8 T cells in Susac syndrome (dated by TCRdb to about 2019). Library construction relied on the immunoSEQ multiplex PCR assay. RNA was extracted using the RNeasy kit, and about 0.45 to 1 ug of the RNA was reverse transcribed with random hexamers. TCRdb reprocessed the public reads (quality trimming at Q25 with fastp, clone calling with MiXCR) and kept in-frame beta chains. Rows with one shared CDR3 protein collapse into an entry with the most common genes and DNA. Across this sample there are around 270,000 distinct CDR3 sequences, with 70% to 90% seen only once. Of the sample, 0.21% falls within the top ten clones. Sample: CD8+ T cells from PBMCs. Receptors originate from a human donor with multiple sclerosis.

This chain uses TRBV4-1 with TRBJ2-2; D is undetermined. The V end lost 1 base, the J end lost 3 bases, and 15 bases lay between the germline ends. The length of the CDR3 is 17 residues. Germline CDR1 MGHRA, CDR2 YSYEKL. The DNA of the CDR3 is TGCGCCAGCAGCCAAGGACCCCGTAGTATCGACACCGGGGAGCTGTTTTTT. The encoded protein is CASSQGPRSIDTGELFF.

This chain links TRBV7-2 with TRBJ2-2; D is possibly TRBD1 or TRBD2 (5 bases each). V lost 1 base to trimming and J lost 14 bases, with 20 bases between them. Germline lookup yields CDR1 SGHTA and CDR2 FQGNSA. CDR3 size: 15 residues. CDR3 sequence: CASSLGRTPRQLLFF. The CDR3 coding sequence is TGTGCCAGCAGCTTAGGGAGGACACCCCGACAGCTCCTGTTTTTT. Combining the CDR3 with reference TRBV7-2 and TRBJ2-2 gives the whole variable domain GAGVSQSPSNKVTEKGKDVELRCDPISGHTALYWYRQSLGQGLEFLIYFQGNSAPDKSGLPSDRFSAERTGGSVSTLTIQRTQQEDSAVYLCASSLGRTPRQLLFFGEGSRLTVL.

This chain uses TRBV19 with TRBJ1-5, with TRBD1 identical over 7 bases. The CDR3 runs to 15 residues. The V and J ends lost 5 bases and 2 bases, in that order; junction bases with no gene match: 6. Germline CDR1 is LNHDA and CDR2 is SQIVND (reference sequence). The chain's CDR3 is CASSFDRDGNQPQHF. DNA of the CDR3: TGTGCCAGTAGTTTCGACAGGGATGGCAATCAGCCCCAGCATTTT.

A few counts support this clonotype. The rearrangement links TRBV9 to TRBJ2-7; D unclear. The CDR3 has 13 residues. CDR1 is SGDLS and CDR2 is YYNGEE in the germline V gene. Trimming left V 0 bases short and J 1 base short, with 5 bases between. CDR3 sequence reads: CASSVGPSYEQYF. CDR3 sequence (DNA): TGTGCCAGCAGCGTAGGTCCATCCTACGAGCAGTACTTC.

This chain uses TRBV10-3 with TRBJ2-1; 9 nucleotides agree with TRBD2. Germline CDR1 reads ENHRY; CDR2 reads SYGVKD. V lost 4 bases, J lost 3 bases, and 4 bases stayed unmatched. The CDR3 is 15 amino acids. In nucleotides, the CDR3 is TGTGCCATCAGTGGGCGGGAGGGCGTCTACAATGAGCAGTTCTTC. As protein: CAISGREGVYNEQFF.

The chain couples TRBV24-1 to TRBJ2-1; 12 nucleotides agree with TRBD2. This CDR3 contains 18 residues. Germline trimming cut 3 bases from V and 1 base from J; bases unmatched to any gene: 6. CDR1 and CDR2 (germline): KGHDR, SFDVKD. This CDR3 reads CATSDIRTSGMSYNEQFF. The CDR3 region has the DNA TGTGCCACCAGTGATATCCGGACTAGCGGGATGTCCTACAATGAGCAGTTCTTC.

Only a few counts were recorded for this clonotype. The chain links TRBV5-4 to TRBJ2-2; TRBD2 aligns across 11 bases. Germline-derived CDR1 and CDR2 are SGHNT and YYREEE (reference sequence). V lost 4 bases and J lost 4; bases outside the gene matches: 6. The CDR3 sequence is 16 residues long. In DNA form, the CDR3 reads TGTGCCAGCAGCCGGACTAGCGGGTTCGCCACCGGGGAGCTGTTTTTT. Amino acid sequence: CASSRTSGFATGELFF.

This clonotype was picked up one time. The V and J genes are TRBV29-1 and TRBJ1-4, with 8 bases that match TRBD1. The CDR3 covers 13 residues. The ends lost 6 bases at V and 6 bases at J; junction bases unmatched: 6. The V gene's germline CDR1 is SQVTM and CDR2 ANQGSEA. DNA for the CDR3: TGCAGCGTCCCAGGGGGCGCCGATGAAAAACTGTTTTTT. Translation gives CSVPGGADEKLFF.

The CDR3 protein is CATSSTFVAQQYF. In DNA form, the CDR3 reads TGTGCCACCAGCAGCACCTTTGTAGCCCAGCAGTACTTC. The chain has TRBV15 and TRBJ2-7, with D uncertain. This CDR3 spans 13 amino acids. V lost 3 bases, J lost 8 bases, and 14 bases lay in between. Germline V CDR1 and CDR2: LNHNV, YYDKDF (reference sequence).

The rearrangement joins TRBV6-2 or TRBV6-3 to TRBJ2-1, with D maybe TRBD2 (7 bases). Trimming took 2 bases from V and 6 from J, leaving 17 bases between them. Germline V lookup: CDR1 MNHEY, CDR2 SVGEGT. CDR3 length equals 16 residues. The CDR3 DNA is TGTGCCAGCAGTTACGCTGGGAGGGTCAGGGGCAATGAGCAGTTCTTC. This gives the protein CASSYAGRVRGNEQFF.

This clonotype turned up a few times. The CDR3 is CAITTRDRVEGYTF. The CDR3 DNA follows: TGTGCCATCACAACCCGGGACAGGGTGGAAGGCTACACCTTC. The chain links TRBV10-3 to TRBJ1-2; 9 bases match TRBD1. CDR3 size: 14 residues. The ends lost 7 bases at V and 8 bases at J; junction bases unmatched: 11. Germline V CDR1 and CDR2: ENHRY, SYGVKD.

The CDR3 loop is CASSFTVNYGYTF. Written as DNA, the CDR3 is TGTGCCAGCAGTTTTACAGTTAACTATGGCTACACCTTC. The V call is TRBV27, the J call TRBJ1-2; D gene unclear. The CDR3 length is 13 residues. CDR1 and CDR2 (germline): MNHEY, SMNVEV (reference sequence). The germline V and J ends were trimmed by 3 bases and 1 base, with 6 bases remaining between them.

This clonotype has just a few counts. The chain is built from TRBV4-3 and TRBJ2-1; 7 bases map to TRBD2. The CDR3 extends over 16 amino acids. J gave up 4 bases and V 1 base, and 7 bases lay outside the gene matches. Germline values: CDR1 LGHNA, CDR2 YSLEER. CDR3 coding DNA: TGCGCCAGCAGCCAAGTTTCTCGGGGGGTATACAATGAGCAGTTCTTC. The encoded protein is CASSQVSRGVYNEQFF.

The rearrangement uses TRBV27 and TRBJ2-7; D is possibly TRBD1 (6 bases). Between the trimmed V and J ends, which lost 3 bases and 2 bases, there was a span of 20 bases. From germline, CDR1 is MNHEY and CDR2 SMNVEV (reference sequence). There are 17 residues in the CDR3. The CDR3 reads CASSFSSHQGSPYEQYF. CDR3 nucleotide sequence: TGTGCCAGCAGTTTCTCTTCCCACCAGGGGTCCCCCTACGAGCAGTACTTC.

Details on this clonotype: One end of the junction varies from germline; a read error may be responsible. The rearrangement links TRBV7-7 to TRBJ2-1; possibly TRBD2 for D (6 bases). This CDR3 comprises 16 residues. CDR1 is SSHAT and CDR2 is FNYEAQ in the germline V gene (reference sequence). This CDR3 reads CASSLASGPSYNEQFF. CDR3 bases: TGTGCTAGCAGCTTAGCAAGCGGGCCCTCCTACAATGAGCAGTTCTTC. The full variable domain, with the rest looked up from reference TRBV7-7 and TRBJ2-1, is GAGVSQSPRYKVTKRGQDVTLRCDPISSHATLYWYQQALGQGPEFLTYFNYEAQPDKSGLPSDRFSAERPEGSISTLTIQRTEQRDSAMYRCASSLASGPSYNEQFFGPGTRLTVL.

This rearrangement joins TRBV28 to TRBJ2-1; TRBD2 aligns across 13 bases. The V gene's germline CDR1 is MDHEN and CDR2 SYDVKM. CDR3 length equals 17 residues. Trimming removed 6 bases from V and 2 bases from J; junction bases left unmatched: 7. DNA of the CDR3: TGTGCCAGCAGCCCTTGGACTAGCGGGAGCCCCTACAATGAGCAGTTCTTC. Amino acid sequence: CASSPWTSGSPYNEQFF. Based on the CDR3 plus reference TRBV28 and TRBJ2-1, the full variable domain is DVKVTQSSRYLVKRTGEKVFLECVQDMDHENMFWYRQDPGLGLRLIYFSYDVKMKEKGDIPEGYSVSREKKERFSLILESASTNQTSMYLCASSPWTSGSPYNEQFFGPGTRLTVL.

The rearrangement links TRBV3-1 to TRBJ2-7; D is ambiguous. CDR3 length equals 12 residues. The germline V and J ends were trimmed by 3 bases and 3 bases, with 6 bases remaining between them. In germline, CDR1 is LGHDT, CDR2 YNNKEL (reference sequence). The CDR3 loop reads CASSHLNYEQYF. Written as DNA, the CDR3 is TGTGCCAGCAGCCATCTAAACTACGAGCAGTACTTC.

The chain links TRBV5-6 to TRBJ2-1; TRBD2 aligns across 13 bases. Trimming cost V 0 bases and J 8 bases; bases outside gene matches: 8. The CDR3 is made up of 17 amino acids. The germline gives CDR1 SGHDT, CDR2 YYEEEE. The CDR3 nucleotides read TGTGCCAGCAGCTTGGCACGCGGGACTAGCGGGAACTATGAGCAGTTCTTC. Amino acid sequence: CASSLARGTSGNYEQFF.

J is TRBJ1-2 and V is TRBV27; the D is unclear. From germline, CDR1 is MNHEY and CDR2 SMNVEV (reference sequence). CDR3 length equals 13 residues. V lost 5 bases, J lost 2 bases, and 9 bases lay in between. In DNA form, the CDR3 reads TGTGCCAGCAGTCGGCAGACGAACTATGGCTACACCTTC. Translated, it gives CASSRQTNYGYTF.

V and J are TRBV15 and TRBJ2-3; 8 bases are a match to TRBD1. The CDR3 is made up of 15 amino acids. V shed 3 bases and J 6 bases; nucleotides not matched to a gene: 8. CDR1 and CDR2 from the germline V gene are LNHNV and YYDKDF (reference sequence). CDR3 nucleotide sequence: TGTGCCACCAGCAGCTCTCAGGGGGCAGCGGATACGCAGTATTTT. It codes for CATSSSQGAADTQYF. Together with reference TRBV15 and TRBJ2-3, the CDR3 gives the full variable domain: DAMVIQNPRYQVTQFGKPVTLSCSQTLNHNVMYWYQQKSSQAPKLLFHYYDKDFNNEADTPDNFQSRRPNTSFCFLDIRSPGLGDTAMYLCATSSSQGAADTQYFGPGTRLTVL.

This chain joins TRBV15 and TRBJ2-1; 10 bases align to TRBD2. Germline V CDR1 and CDR2: LNHNV, YYDKDF (reference sequence). This CDR3 has 16 amino acids. The junction had 5 bases not matched to a gene; V was cut back by 5 bases and J by 1 base. CDR3 sequence reads: CATSGASGSSYNEQFF. Here the CDR3 DNA reads TGTGCCACCAGCGGCGCTAGCGGGAGTTCCTACAATGAGCAGTTCTTC.

This clonotype was found once. In DNA form, the CDR3 reads TGTGCCAGCAGGACAGGACAGGGCCACGAGCAGTACTTC. This encodes CASRTGQGHEQYF. The J gene is TRBJ2-7, the V gene TRBV7-9; 8 bases align to TRBD1. The CDR3 is 13 residues long. Per the germline V gene, CDR1 is SEHNR and CDR2 is FQNEAQ (reference sequence). V shed 6 bases and J 5 bases; nucleotides not matched to a gene: 6.

The rearrangement links TRBV11-2 to TRBJ2-7; D not resolved. Germline V gene sequence: CDR1 SGHAT, CDR2 FQNNGV. Trimming shortened V by 3 bases and J by 3 bases, and 18 bases separated the two germline ends. CDR3 size: 16 residues. The CDR3 bases are TGTGCCAGCAGCTTTGTCACGGGTGTGACCAACTACGAGCAGTACTTC. It encodes CASSFVTGVTNYEQYF.

The V gene is TRBV20-1, the J gene TRBJ2-6, with a weak D call TRBD1 (5 bases). V lost 5 bases and J lost 4, with 27 bases in between. The CDR3 runs to 19 residues. Germline V gene data show CDR1 as DFQATT and CDR2 as SNEGSKA (reference sequence). CDR3 loop: CSALQRGRPLHLGANVLTF. The CDR3 DNA follows: TGCAGTGCTTTACAAAGGGGCAGGCCTCTTCACTTGGGGGCCAACGTCCTGACTTTC.

This clonotype was seen a single time. The J gene is TRBJ2-2, the V gene TRBV4-3, with 7 nucleotides matching TRBD1. The V gene's germline CDR1 is LGHNA and CDR2 YSLEER. The V segment lost 0 bases and the J segment 6 bases; nucleotides outside the gene matches: 7. The CDR3 totals 16 residues. The CDR3 DNA reads TGCGCCAGCAGCCAAGATTACAGGGGCTTGCCCGGGGAGCTGTTTTTT. This translates into CASSQDYRGLPGELFF.

This clonotype was detected only a few times. The chain carries TRBV27 and TRBJ2-1; D gene unclear. V shed 0 bases and J shed 0 bases, with 6 bases lying between them. CDR1 and CDR2 (germline): MNHEY, SMNVEV (reference sequence). The CDR3 spans 15 residues. The chain's CDR3 is CASSLSTSSYNEQFF. DNA for the CDR3: TGTGCCAGCAGTTTATCGACGAGCTCCTACAATGAGCAGTTCTTC.

J is TRBJ2-7 and V is TRBV28; TRBD2 aligns across 10 bases. V shed 10 bases, J shed 2 bases, and the junction held 8 bases outside the gene matches. The CDR3 covers 14 residues. Germline CDR1 MDHEN, CDR2 SYDVKM. The CDR3, as DNA: TGTGCCACCCGGGAGCGGGAGGGCCCCTACGAGCAGTACTTC. It is translated as CATREREGPYEQYF.